This T cell receptor (beta chain) was obtained from a study of blood T cell repertoires in COVID-19. Clones were read by immunoSEQ multiplex PCR, and TCRdb kept only the in-frame ones, dropping some. The data show about 410,000 clones, around 91% seen once. CDR1 is ENHRY, CDR2 SYGVKD, per germline. This CDR3 has 13 amino acids. V shed 10 bases and J shed 6 bases, with 16 bases lying between them. The TCR sequence derives from a young man who had recovered from COVID-19. The chain links TRBV10-3 to TRBJ2-1; the D gene is possibly TRBD2 (6 bases). The sequenced sample consisted of PBMCs or T cells enriched from blood (not recorded which). The CDR3 DNA sequence: TGTGCCAGCAACCGGGACTCCGTCAATGAGCAGTTCTTC. As protein: CASNRDSVNEQFF.